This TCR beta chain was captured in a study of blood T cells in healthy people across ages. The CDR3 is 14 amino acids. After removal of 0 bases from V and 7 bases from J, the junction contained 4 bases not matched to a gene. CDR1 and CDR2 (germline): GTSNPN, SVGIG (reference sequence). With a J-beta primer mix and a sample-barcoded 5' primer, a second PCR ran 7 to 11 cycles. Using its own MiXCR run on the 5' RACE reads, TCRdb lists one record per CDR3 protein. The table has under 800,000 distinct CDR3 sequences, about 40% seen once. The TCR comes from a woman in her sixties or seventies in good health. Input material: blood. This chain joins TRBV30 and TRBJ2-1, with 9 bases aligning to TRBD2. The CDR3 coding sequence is TGTGCCTGGAGTGTTGGGACTAGCTTTAATGAGCAGTTCTTC. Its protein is CAWSVGTSFNEQFF. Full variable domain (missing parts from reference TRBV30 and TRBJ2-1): SQTIHQWPATLVQPVGSPLSLECTVEGTSNPNLYWYRQAAGRGLQLLFYSVGIGQISSEVPQNLSASRPQDRQFILSSKKLLLSDSGFYLCAWSVGTSFNEQFFGPGTRLTVL.